The 20 T cell receptor beta chains presented below share a single source sample, sequenced in a study of blood T cell repertoires in COVID-19. Profiled with immunoSEQ multiplex PCR; TCRdb holds only in-frame clones, not every one. The sample lists about 48,000 clones, 80% to 85% occurring once. The source material was peripheral blood. The receptors derive from an older man with acute or convalescent COVID-19.

This clone appeared a single time. The chain joins TRBV27 to TRBJ2-5, with 13 bases aligning to TRBD2. CDR1 is MNHEY and CDR2 is SMNVEV in the germline V gene (reference sequence). The CDR3 has 15 residues. Trimming at V came to 4 bases and at J to 7 bases, leaving 6 bases not matched to a gene. CDR3 DNA: TGTGCCAGCAGTTCTCCGGGACTAGCGGGGAGGACCCAGTACTTC. This encodes CASSSPGLAGRTQYF.

This clone was seen a few times. J is TRBJ2-5 and V is TRBV5-4; D perhaps matches TRBD1 (6 bases). Trimming left V 5 bases short and J 2 bases short, with 10 bases between. The CDR3 is made up of 13 amino acids. Germline CDR1 and CDR2: SGHNT and YYREEE (reference sequence). Here the CDR3 DNA reads TGTGCCAGCAGTAGGACAGCGCAAGAGACCCAGTACTTC. It yields the protein CASSRTAQETQYF.

The chain combines TRBV5-1 with TRBJ1-3; 8 bases line up with TRBD1. V trimming: 4 bases; J trimming: 8 bases; junction bases outside the gene matches: 5. This CDR3 has 13 amino acids. CDR1 is SGHRS and CDR2 is YFSETQ in the germline V gene. CDR3 nucleotide sequence: TGCGCCAGCAGCCCTGGACAGGGTCACACCATATATTTT. It codes for CASSPGQGHTIYF.

The chain links TRBV10-2 to TRBJ2-1; TRBD2 matches at 13 bases. The CDR3 extends over 16 amino acids. Germline V gene data show CDR1 as WSHSY and CDR2 as SAAADI. The J segment lost 7 bases and the V segment lost 4 bases, leaving 7 bases of the junction unmatched. CDR3 amino acids: CASSAFRTSGGNEQFF. The CDR3 DNA sequence: TGCGCCAGCAGTGCGTTTCGGACTAGCGGGGGTAATGAGCAGTTCTTC.

This sequence joins TRBV15 and TRBJ2-1; D is unclear. CDR3 length equals 14 residues. The V end lost 7 bases, the J end lost 2 bases, and 12 bases lay between the germline ends. Germline-derived CDR1 and CDR2 are LNHNV and YYDKDF (reference sequence). This CDR3 is CATNDLDTYNEQFF. CDR3 sequence (DNA): TGTGCCACCAACGATTTAGACACCTACAATGAGCAGTTCTTC.

The chain employs TRBV6-5 and TRBJ1-1; D remains ambiguous. Trimming left V 0 bases short and J 3 bases short, with 14 bases between. CDR1 MNHEY and CDR2 SVGAGI come from the germline V gene. This CDR3 is built from 16 residues. CDR3 in amino acids: CASSYSFPRSYTEAFF. The CDR3 DNA sequence: TGTGCCAGCAGTTACTCATTCCCCCGCAGTTACACTGAAGCTTTCTTT.

This clone appeared once. The chain carries TRBV5-6 and TRBJ2-1; a weak D match, TRBD1 (6 bases). The germline CDR1 and CDR2 sequences are SGHDT and YYEEEE. The V end lost 4 bases, the J end lost 0 bases, and 8 bases lay between the germline ends. This CDR3 comprises 14 residues. CDR3 amino acids: CASSPGHSYNEQFF. The CDR3 coding sequence is TGTGCCAGCAGCCCGGGACACTCCTACAATGAGCAGTTCTTC.

About this clone itself: A junction boundary mismatches the germline segment, possibly from a read error. This chain uses TRBV27 with TRBJ2-3, with 8 bases that match TRBD2. CDR1 is MNHEY, CDR2 SMNVEV, per germline (reference sequence). This CDR3 has 14 residues. CDR3 nucleotide sequence: TGTGCCGGCAGACCAGCGGGGGCGCTGGATACGCAGTATTTT. This translates into CAGRPAGALDTQYF.

This chain connects TRBV6-5 to TRBJ1-2; 7 bases agree with TRBD1. The V and J ends lost 5 bases and 7 bases, in that order; junction bases with no gene match: 13. Germline V gene sequence: CDR1 MNHEY, CDR2 SVGAGI. CDR3 length equals 15 residues. Written as DNA, the CDR3 is TGTGCCAGCAGTACGGACCAGGGGGGATGGAGTGGCTACACCTTC. Translated: CASSTDQGGWSGYTF.

V gene TRBV19 combines with J gene TRBJ1-1; the match to TRBD1 covers 11 bases. This CDR3 is 15 amino acids long. J was trimmed by 4 bases and V by 5 bases; bases with no gene match: 6. CDR1 is LNHDA and CDR2 is SQIVND in the germline V gene (reference sequence). The CDR3 DNA reads as TGTGCCAGTAGTTTTGCCGGGACAGGGGGCACTGAAGCTTTCTTT. Its protein is CASSFAGTGGTEAFF.

V is TRBV3-1 (or the pseudogene TRBV3-2) and J is TRBJ1-5, with 10 bases matching TRBD1. The CDR3 spans 21 residues. Looked up from germline, CDR1 is LGHDT and CDR2 is YNNKEL (reference sequence). The V gene end was trimmed by 4 bases and the J gene end by 9 bases; junction bases not matched to a gene: 27. The CDR3 spells CASSPSHPGQGRLGPIMPQHF. The CDR3 DNA follows: TGTGCCAGCAGCCCGAGTCACCCGGGACAGGGGCGTCTTGGTCCCATTATGCCCCAGCATTTT.

This clone was observed a single time. The rearrangement joins TRBV10-3 to TRBJ1-3; TRBD1 matches at 7 bases. The length of the CDR3 is 18 residues. V gave up 2 bases and J gave up 1 base; unmatched junction bases: 11. Germline-derived CDR1 and CDR2 are ENHRY and SYGVKD. CDR3 DNA sequence: TGTGCCATCAGTGAGACCATGACAGGGCTTGGTTCTGGAAACACCATATATTTT. As protein: CAISETMTGLGSGNTIYF.

This clone came up a few times. The genes are TRBV7-6 and TRBJ1-2, with D tentatively TRBD1 (6 bases). The germline V and J ends were trimmed by 0 bases and 5 bases, with 13 bases remaining between them. CDR3 length: 15 residues. Germline CDR1 SGHVS, CDR2 FNYEAQ. CDR3 nucleotide sequence: TGTGCCAGCAGCTTAGCGCGGGGGGCGGGATATGGCTACACCTTC. This gives the protein CASSLARGAGYGYTF.

This chain connects TRBV7-2 to TRBJ1-1; D gene uncertain. The V gene's germline CDR1 is SGHTA and CDR2 FQGNSA. CDR3 size: 14 residues. The V end was cut by 8 bases, the J end by 5 bases, with 18 bases between. The CDR3 DNA sequence: TGTGCCAGCTCGCCCTTCGGGGTCGAAACTGAAGCTTTCTTT. Its translation is CASSPFGVETEAFF. Full variable domain (missing parts from reference TRBV7-2 and TRBJ1-1): GAGVSQSPSNKVTEKGKDVELRCDPISGHTALYWYRQSLGQGLEFLIYFQGNSAPDKSGLPSDRFSAERTGGSVSTLTIQRTQQEDSAVYLCASSPFGVETEAFFGQGTRLTVV.

This clone was detected once. This chain connects TRBV4-2 to TRBJ1-5; the D gene is possibly TRBD1 (6 bases). Trimming took off 1 base at V and 4 bases at J, with 17 bases between the two ends. The CDR3 has 17 residues. The germline V gene has CDR1 LGHNA and CDR2 YNFKEQ. DNA of the CDR3: TGTGCCAGCAGCCAAGTAATAGGACAGAGAATTAATCAGCCCCAGCATTTT. Residues: CASSQVIGQRINQPQHF.

The chain combines TRBV6-1 with TRBJ1-6; TRBD1 is a possible D gene (6 bases). Germline V CDR1 and CDR2: MNHNS, SASEGT. V lost 1 base and J 8 bases, leaving 12 bases between the germline ends. The CDR3 runs 15 residues. The CDR3 DNA reads TGTGCCAGCAGTGAAGATGGACAGAGAGATTCACCCCTCCACTTT. It translates to CASSEDGQRDSPLHF.

The genes are TRBV28 and TRBJ1-4; the D is unclear. V gave up 7 bases and J gave up 3 bases, with 15 bases separating them. This CDR3 is built from 15 residues. The germline V gene encodes CDR1 MDHEN and CDR2 SYDVKM. CDR3 loop: CASTRSGPSNEKLFF. CDR3 nucleotides: TGTGCCAGCACCCGCTCTGGGCCATCTAATGAAAAACTGTTTTTT.

This sequence joins TRBV5-1 and TRBJ2-3; TRBD2 might be the D (5 bases). V lost 0 bases and J 6 bases, leaving 11 bases between the germline ends. Germline V gives CDR1 SGHRS, CDR2 YFSETQ. CDR3 length: 14 amino acids. Here the CDR3 DNA reads TGCGCCAGCAGCTTGGTTAGCGAGGATGATACGCAGTATTTT. It translates to CASSLVSEDDTQYF.

The V gene is TRBV19, the J gene TRBJ2-3, with a possible D match to TRBD2 (6 bases). CDR1 LNHDA and CDR2 SQIVND come from the germline V gene (reference sequence). The germline V and J ends were trimmed by 6 bases and 5 bases, with 6 bases remaining between them. The CDR3 is 11 amino acids. The DNA for the CDR3 is TGTGCCAGTAGGGGACTAGATACGCAGTATTTT. This translates into CASRGLDTQYF.

The chain joins TRBV7-2 to TRBJ1-4; 9 bases agree with TRBD1. The CDR3 contains 14 residues. The V gene end was trimmed by 3 bases and the J gene end by 7 bases; junction bases not matched to a gene: 3. Germline V gene lookup returns CDR1 SGHTA and CDR2 FQGNSA. CDR3 sequence (DNA): TGTGCCAGCAGCTTGGGGACAGGGTTTGAAAAACTGTTTTTT. Translated: CASSLGTGFEKLFF.